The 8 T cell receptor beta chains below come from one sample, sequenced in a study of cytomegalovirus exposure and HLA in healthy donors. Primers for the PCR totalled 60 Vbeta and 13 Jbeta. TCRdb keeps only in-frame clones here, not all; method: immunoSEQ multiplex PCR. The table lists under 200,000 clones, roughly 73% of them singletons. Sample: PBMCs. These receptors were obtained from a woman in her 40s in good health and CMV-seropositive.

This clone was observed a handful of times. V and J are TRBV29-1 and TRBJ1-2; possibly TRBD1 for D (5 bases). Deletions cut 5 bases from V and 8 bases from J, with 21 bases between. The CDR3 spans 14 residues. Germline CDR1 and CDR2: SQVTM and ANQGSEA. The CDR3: CSVRWTSVIRGYTF. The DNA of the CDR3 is TGCAGCGTTCGCTGGACATCGGTGATTCGGGGCTACACCTTC.

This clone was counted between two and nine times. CDR3 coding DNA: TGTGCCAGCAGTGCCCGGACAGGTAGTGGTAATACGCAGTATTTT. Amino acid sequence: CASSARTGSGNTQYF. The chain recombines TRBV6-1 with TRBJ2-3; 7 nucleotides match TRBD1. CDR1 is MNHNS and CDR2 is SASEGT in the germline V gene. The ends lost 4 bases at V and 7 bases at J; junction bases unmatched: 11. The CDR3 covers 15 residues.

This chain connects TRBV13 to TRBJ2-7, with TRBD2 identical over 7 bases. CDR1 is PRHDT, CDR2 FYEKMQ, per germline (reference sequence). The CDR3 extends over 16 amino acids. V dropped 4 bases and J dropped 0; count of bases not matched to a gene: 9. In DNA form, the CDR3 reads TGTGCCAGCAGCTCCCAGCGGGGACGGGCCTCCTACGAGCAGTACTTC. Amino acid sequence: CASSSQRGRASYEQYF.

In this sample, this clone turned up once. CDR3 nucleotides: TGTGCCACCAGCAGAGATCTCTTAGGACATAACTACGAGCAGTACTTC. Translation: CATSRDLLGHNYEQYF. The chain carries TRBV15 and TRBJ2-7; tentative D call: TRBD1 (5 bases). V lost 0 bases and J lost 3, with 15 bases in between. Germline values: CDR1 LNHNV, CDR2 YYDKDF (reference sequence). CDR3 size: 16 residues. The full variable domain, in which reference TRBV15 and TRBJ2-7 provide the parts outside the CDR3, is DAMVIQNPRYQVTQFGKPVTLSCSQTLNHNVMYWYQQKSSQAPKLLFHYYDKDFNNEADTPDNFQSRRPNTSFCFLDIRSPGLGDTAMYLCATSRDLLGHNYEQYFGPGTRLTVT.

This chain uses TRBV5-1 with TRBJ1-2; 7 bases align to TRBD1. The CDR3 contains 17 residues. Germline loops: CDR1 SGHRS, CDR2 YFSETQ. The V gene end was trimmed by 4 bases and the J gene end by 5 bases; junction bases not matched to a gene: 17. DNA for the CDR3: TGCGCCAGCAGCCCGGACGGCCGGGGGGGACAGCTTTATGGCTACACCTTC. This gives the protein CASSPDGRGGQLYGYTF.

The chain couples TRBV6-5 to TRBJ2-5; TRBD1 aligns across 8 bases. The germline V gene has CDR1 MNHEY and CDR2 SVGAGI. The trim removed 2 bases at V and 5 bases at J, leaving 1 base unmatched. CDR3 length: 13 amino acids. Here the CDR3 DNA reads TGTGCCAGCAGTTACAACAGGGGGGAGACCCAGTACTTC. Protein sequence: CASSYNRGETQYF.

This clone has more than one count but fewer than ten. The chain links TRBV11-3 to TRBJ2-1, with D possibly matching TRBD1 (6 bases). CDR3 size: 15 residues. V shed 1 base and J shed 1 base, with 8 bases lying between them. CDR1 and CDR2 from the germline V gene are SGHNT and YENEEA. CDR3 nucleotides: TGTGCCAGCAGCTTAGTTGGACAGTCCTACAATGAGCAGTTCTTC. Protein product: CASSLVGQSYNEQFF.

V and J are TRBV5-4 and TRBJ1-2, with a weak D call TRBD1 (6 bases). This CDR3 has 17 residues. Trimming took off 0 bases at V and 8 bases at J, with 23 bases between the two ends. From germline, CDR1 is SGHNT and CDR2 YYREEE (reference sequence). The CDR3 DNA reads TGTGCCAGCAGCTTGGCCCTGGGATCGCCAGGGGTTTGGGGCTACACCTTC. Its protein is CASSLALGSPGVWGYTF.